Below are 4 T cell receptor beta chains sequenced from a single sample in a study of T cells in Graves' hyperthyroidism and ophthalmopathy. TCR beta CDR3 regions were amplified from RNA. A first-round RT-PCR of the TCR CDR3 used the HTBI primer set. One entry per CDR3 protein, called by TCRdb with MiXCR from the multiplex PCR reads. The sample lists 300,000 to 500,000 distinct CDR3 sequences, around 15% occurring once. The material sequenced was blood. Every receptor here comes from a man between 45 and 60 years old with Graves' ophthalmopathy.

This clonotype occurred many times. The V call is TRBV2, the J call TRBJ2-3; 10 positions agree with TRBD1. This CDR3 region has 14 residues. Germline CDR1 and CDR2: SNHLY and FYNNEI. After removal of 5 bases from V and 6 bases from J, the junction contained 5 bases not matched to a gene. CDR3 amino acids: CASSSGQGGDTQYF. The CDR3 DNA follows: TGTGCCAGCAGTTCCGGACAGGGGGGGGATACGCAGTATTTT.

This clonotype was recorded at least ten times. The DNA of the CDR3 is TGTGCCAGCAGCTTAGTGGGACTATACTACGAGCAGTACTTC. Protein sequence: CASSLVGLYYEQYF. The rearrangement links TRBV11-2 to TRBJ2-7; 7 bases fit TRBD2. The CDR3 is made up of 14 amino acids. The germline CDR1 and CDR2 sequences are SGHAT and FQNNGV. V gave up 1 base and J gave up 3 bases; unmatched junction bases: 3.

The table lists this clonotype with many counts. CDR3 in DNA: TGTGCCAGCAGGGAGATAGGGGACGGGGAGCTGTTTTTT. It encodes CASREIGDGELFF. This chain uses TRBV2 with TRBJ2-2; a possible D gene is TRBD1 (5 bases). The CDR3 has 13 residues. Trimming removed 6 bases from V and 7 bases from J, with 12 bases in between. CDR1 and CDR2 (germline): SNHLY, FYNNEI.

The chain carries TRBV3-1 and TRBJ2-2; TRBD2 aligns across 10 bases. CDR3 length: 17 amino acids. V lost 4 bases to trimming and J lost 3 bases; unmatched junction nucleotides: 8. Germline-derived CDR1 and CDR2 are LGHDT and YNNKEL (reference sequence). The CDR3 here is CASSPRASGSHTGELFF. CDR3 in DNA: TGTGCCAGCAGCCCCCGGGCTAGCGGGAGTCACACCGGGGAGCTGTTTTTT.